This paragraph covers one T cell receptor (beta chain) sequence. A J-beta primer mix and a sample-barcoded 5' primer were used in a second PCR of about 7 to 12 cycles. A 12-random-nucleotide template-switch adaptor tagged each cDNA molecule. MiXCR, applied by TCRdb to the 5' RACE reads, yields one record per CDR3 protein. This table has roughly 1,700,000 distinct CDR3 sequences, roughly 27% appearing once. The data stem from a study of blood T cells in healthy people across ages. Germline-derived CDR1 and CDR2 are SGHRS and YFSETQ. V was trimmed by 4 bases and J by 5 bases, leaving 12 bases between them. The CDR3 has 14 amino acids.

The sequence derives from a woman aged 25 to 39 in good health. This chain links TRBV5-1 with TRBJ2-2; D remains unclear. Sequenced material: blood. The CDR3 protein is CASSRTRSTGELFF. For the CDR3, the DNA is TGCGCCAGCAGCCGGACCCGTTCGACCGGGGAGCTGTTTTTT.